The 17 T cell receptor beta chains presented below share a single source sample, sequenced in a study of T cell responses to AZD1222 COVID-19 vaccine. Measured with immunoSEQ multiplex PCR; TCRdb has only the in-frame clones, and not every one. The sample lists 90,000 to 150,000 clones, around 90% occurring once. The input for sequencing was peripheral blood, taken 28 days after the second dose of the MenACWY control vaccine. These receptors originate from an adult who received the MenACWY meningococcal vaccine as a control.

CDR3 region: CASSTGVSYLTSPQHF. In nucleotides, the CDR3 is TGTGCCAGTAGCACAGGGGTCTCGTATCTTACTTCCCCCCAGCATTTT. J is TRBJ1-5 and V is TRBV19; 7 nucleotides line up with TRBD1. After removal of 6 bases from V and 10 bases from J, the junction contained 18 bases not matched to a gene. The CDR3 has 16 residues. From germline, CDR1 is LNHDA and CDR2 SQIVND (reference sequence).

The chain links TRBV18 to TRBJ1-2, with D tentatively TRBD1 (5 bases). Germline-derived CDR1 and CDR2 are KGHSH and LQKENI. Trimming shortened V by 2 bases and J by 4 bases, and 14 bases separated the two germline ends. The CDR3 spans 15 residues. The CDR3 loop is CASSPMSDSIYGYTF. In nucleotides, the CDR3 is TGTGCCAGCTCACCAATGAGCGACAGCATCTATGGCTACACCTTC.

The genes are TRBV12-3 or TRBV12-4 and TRBJ2-1, with D hard to call. The CDR3 has 13 residues. V lost 8 bases and J lost 8, with 16 bases in between. The CDR3 coding sequence is TGTGCCAGCGGAAAACAGACGATTTATGAGCAGTTCTTC. Its translation: CASGKQTIYEQFF.

The chain combines TRBV6-1 with TRBJ1-2, with 7 nucleotides matching TRBD1. The ends lost 1 base at V and 5 bases at J; junction bases unmatched: 10. CDR1 and CDR2 (germline): MNHNS, SASEGT. The CDR3 loop spans 16 amino acids. The DNA for the CDR3 is TGTGCCAGCAGTGAAGACGCCGGGACAGAATTTTATGGCTACACCTTC. This gives the protein CASSEDAGTEFYGYTF.

This clone was counted once. The chain carries TRBV14 and TRBJ2-7; D not certain. This CDR3 has 11 residues. V was pared by 3 bases and J by 2 bases, with 2 bases between. CDR1 and CDR2 (germline): SGHDN, FVKESK. The CDR3 nucleotides read TGTGCCAGCAGCCATACCTACGAGCAGTACTTC. It yields the protein CASSHTYEQYF.

In nucleotides, the CDR3 is TGCGCCAGCAGCTCGCCACCGGCGGATGCCCAAGAGACCCAGTACTTC. Protein: CASSSPPADAQETQYF. V gene TRBV5-1 combines with J gene TRBJ2-5, with unresolved D. The CDR3 consists of 16 residues. The V gene lost 3 bases and the J gene lost 1 base, with 16 bases spanning the gap. CDR1 and CDR2 from the germline V gene are SGHRS and YFSETQ.

This chain uses TRBV11-3 with TRBJ2-1, with D tentatively TRBD2 (7 bases). The germline CDR1 and CDR2 sequences are SGHNT and YENEEA. Trimming took 5 bases from V and 7 from J, leaving 15 bases between them. The CDR3 runs to 14 residues. The CDR3 DNA is TGTGCCAGCAGCCACGCGGGGGCCATAAATGAGCAGTTCTTC. Its protein is CASSHAGAINEQFF.

This sequence joins TRBV28 and TRBJ2-3; TRBD2 matches at 11 bases. This CDR3 is 16 amino acids long. Germline-derived CDR1 and CDR2 are MDHEN and SYDVKM. The junction had 4 bases not matched to a gene; V was cut back by 1 base and J by 4 bases. The CDR3 DNA follows: TGTGCCAGCAGTTTATATAGCGGGGGGGCAGCAGATACGCAGTATTTT. Protein product: CASSLYSGGAADTQYF.

This chain connects TRBV23-1 to TRBJ2-2, with 13 bases matching TRBD2. TRBV23-1 is treated as an ORF (open reading frame) with a function not yet certain. This CDR3 spans 16 amino acids. The trim removed 2 bases at V and 7 bases at J, leaving 4 bases unmatched. The CDR3 loop is CASSQRLAGGGGELFF. The DNA of the CDR3 is TGCGCCAGCAGTCAAAGACTAGCGGGGGGCGGCGGGGAGCTGTTTTTT.

The chain recombines TRBV28 with TRBJ2-7, with TRBD2 matching 14 bases. Trimming took 5 bases from V and 4 from J; bases not matched to a gene: 4. CDR1 is MDHEN, CDR2 SYDVKM, per germline. The CDR3 extends over 15 amino acids. The DNA for the CDR3 is TGTGCCAGCAGTCCGGGGACTAGCGGGAGTTACGAGCAGTACTTC. Translation gives CASSPGTSGSYEQYF.

The rearrangement uses TRBV28 and TRBJ1-3; D remains unclear. Trimming shortened V by 3 bases and J by 0 bases, and 21 bases separated the two germline ends. The CDR3 has 19 residues. Germline V CDR1 and CDR2: MDHEN, SYDVKM. The CDR3 DNA reads as TGTGCCAGCAGTTTGATGGACGGGTATTCTTTTTCCTCTGGAAACACCATATATTTT. The encoded protein is CASSLMDGYSFSSGNTIYF.

A few counts support this clone. The chain joins TRBV21-1 to TRBJ2-7; the DNA was not used to check the table's D call, TRBD1. TRBV21-1 is noted as a pseudogene. The CDR3 consists of 16 residues. CDR3 sequence: CASSRRDRRHTYEQYF. CDR3 DNA sequence: TGTGCCAGCAGCCGTCGGGACAGGCGGCATACCTACGAGCAGTACTTC.

The rearrangement links TRBV6-6 to TRBJ2-1, with 8 bases identical to TRBD2. Germline loops: CDR1 MNHNY, CDR2 SVGAGI (reference sequence). This CDR3 comprises 13 residues. After removal of 8 bases from V and 9 bases from J, the junction contained 9 bases not matched to a gene. The CDR3 DNA reads as TGTGCCAGCGCTGCAGCGGGAGCCCGTGAGCAGTTCTTC. It encodes CASAAAGAREQFF.

The genes are TRBV5-5 and TRBJ2-7; D possibly corresponds to TRBD2 (5 bases). V lost 1 base to trimming and J lost 0 bases, with 11 bases between them. Germline V CDR1 and CDR2: SGHKS, YYEKEE (reference sequence). CDR3 length equals 15 residues. CDR3: CASSLSSGSSYEQYF. The CDR3 DNA follows: TGTGCCAGCAGCTTGTCCTCGGGGTCCTCCTACGAGCAGTACTTC.

The chain recombines TRBV5-1 with TRBJ1-1; D perhaps matches TRBD1 (5 bases). This CDR3 has 14 amino acids. Trimming left V 0 bases short and J 5 bases short, with 11 bases between. The germline V gene has CDR1 SGHRS and CDR2 YFSETQ. The CDR3 loop reads CASSLEAGRTEAFF. The DNA for the CDR3 is TGCGCCAGCAGCTTGGAGGCAGGGCGGACTGAAGCTTTCTTT.

The chain has TRBV7-3 and TRBJ1-4; D is unclear. The CDR3 is 15 amino acids. Germline CDR1 reads SGHTA; CDR2 reads FQGTGA. Trimming stripped 5 bases from V and 5 bases from J, with 15 bases between. CDR3 sequence (DNA): TGTGCCAGCAGCCCTACGGGGAATGCCAATGAAAAACTGTTTTTT. Its protein is CASSPTGNANEKLFF.

This clone appeared a single time. The chain has TRBV7-9 and TRBJ2-7; TRBD1 matches at 7 bases. The CDR3 loop spans 14 amino acids. Germline lookup yields CDR1 SEHNR and CDR2 FQNEAQ (reference sequence). With 6 bases clipped from V and 6 bases from J, the junction kept 11 bases outside the gene matches. The CDR3 spells CASSAGTEVPEQYV. In DNA form, the CDR3 reads TGTGCCAGCAGTGCCGGGACAGAAGTCCCCGAGCAGTACGTC.